This T cell receptor beta chain was retrieved from a study of T-cell memory formation after mild COVID-19. Study as a whole: The TCR clusters were mostly specific to one donor.

This clonotype was seen only a few times. Its antigen is not known. The CDR3 is 12 amino acids. V lost 6 bases and J lost 7, with 9 bases in between. Looked up from germline, CDR1 is MNHEY and CDR2 is SMNVEV (reference sequence). Whole-study findings and limits: The study found contracting CD4+ clones mainly in CM and EM and contracting CD8+ clones in EMRA. Day 37-peaking second-wave clones had unconfirmed SARS-CoV-2 specificity.

Constant-segment-primed 5'RACE gave TCR alpha and TCR beta cDNA libraries with sample barcodes and UMIs. TCRdb passed the 5' RACE reads through MiXCR, listing each CDR3 protein once. The table shows a few hundred thousand distinct CDR3 sequences, with 16% occurring only once. The V call is TRBV27, the J call TRBJ1-4; tentatively, D is TRBD1 (5 bases). The sequencing input was PBMCs or a T cell subset sorted from them (not recorded which). The sequence was collected from a man in his late teens or twenties who had mild COVID-19 (a few samples of this study predate the infection). Cell type and time point are not known. DNA for the CDR3: TGTGCCAGCAGGGGGGTCGGTGAAAAACTGTTTTTT. It specifies CASRGVGEKLFF.